This TCR beta chain was sequenced during a study of cytomegalovirus exposure and HLA in healthy donors. PCR used 60 Vbeta primers and 13 Jbeta primers. The method was immunoSEQ multiplex PCR; TCRdb's version includes in-frame clones alone and lacks a portion of them. Seen here are around 150,000 clones, 70% to 85% observed once, and the top ten hold 1.4%. CDR1 and CDR2 (germline): SGHRS, YFSETQ. CDR3 length: 16 amino acids. V was clipped by 1 base and J by 2 bases; unmatched bases: 3. The specimen sequenced was PBMCs. This chain connects TRBV5-1 to TRBJ2-5, with TRBD2 matching 12 bases. The clonotype was recovered from a man younger than 45 in good health and CMV-seropositive. Written as DNA, the CDR3 is TGCGCCAGCAGCTTGACTAGCGGGGGGCCACAAGAGACCCAGTACTTC. As protein: CASSLTSGGPQETQYF.